Listed below are T cell receptor beta chains from one sample, sequenced in a study of T cell responses to AZD1222 COVID-19 vaccine. The protocol was immunoSEQ multiplex PCR, while the TCRdb copy is restricted to in-frame clones and leaves out a portion. Of some 150,000 clones listed, about 90% are singletons. Sequencing used peripheral blood, obtained on day 0 of AZD1222 vaccination. The receptor set was obtained from an adult in good health. Both conserved end residues are part of each CDR3. The order of the fields is D gene, clone size, V gene, J gene, CDR3 protein, CDR3 DNA. A D gene is named only where the DNA matches it firmly. Rows give clone size only sometimes, using once, few, many, or a class for an expanded clone.

.,.,TRBV7-8,TRBJ1-5,CASSLARGNQPQHF,TGTGCCAGCAGCTTAGCGCGAGGAAACCAGCCCCAGCATTTT
.,.,TRBV6-5,TRBJ1-2,CASNGLNSGGYTF,TGTGCCAGCAACGGTCTCAACTCGGGAGGCTACACCTTC
TRBD1,.,TRBV6-5,TRBJ1-1,CASRGTGLNTEAFF,TGTGCCAGCAGGGGGACAGGCCTTAACACTGAAGCTTTCTTT
TRBD1,.,TRBV7-2,TRBJ2-1,CASSFHEQGGQFF,TGTGCCAGCAGCTTCCACGAACAGGGGGGGCAGTTCTTC
TRBD2,.,TRBV18,TRBJ2-7,CASSQGTTTSYEQYF,TGTGCCAGCTCACAGGGGACTACAACTTCCTACGAGCAGTACTTC
.,.,TRBV30,TRBJ2-7,CAWGQVSYEQYF,TGTGCCTGGGGGCAAGTCTCCTACGAGCAGTACTTC
TRBD2,.,TRBV5-1,TRBJ2-1,CASSLMVAGNNEQFF,TGCGCCAGCAGCTTGATGGTAGCGGGAAACAATGAGCAGTTCTTC
TRBD1,.,TRBV24-1,TRBJ2-3,CATEGQGGTDTQYF,TGTGCCACCGAAGGACAGGGCGGTACAGATACGCAGTATTTT
.,.,TRBV7-2,TRBJ1-3,CASSLAPGSRNTIYF,TGTGCCAGCAGCTTAGCGCCCGGGTCGAGAAACACCATATATTTT
.,.,TRBV7-8,TRBJ2-3,CASTGYSTDTQYF,TGTGCCAGCACCGGATATAGCACAGATACGCAGTATTTT
.,.,TRBV28,TRBJ1-4,CASSAGVEKLFF,TGTGCCAGCAGTGCAGGGGTTGAAAAACTGTTTTTT
.,.,TRBV9,TRBJ2-7,CASSVDHSAYEQYF,TGTGCCAGCAGCGTAGACCACAGTGCCTACGAGCAGTACTTC
.,.,TRBV3-1/TRBV3-2,TRBJ2-1,CASSPGPPVYNEQFF,TGTGCCAGCAGCCCCGGACCTCCCGTCTACAATGAGCAGTTCTTC
.,.,TRBV6-5,TRBJ2-3,CASSQGFSDTQYF,TGTGCCAGCAGCCAAGGGTTCTCGGATACGCAGTATTTT
.,.,TRBV9,TRBJ2-1,CASSDSLSYNEQFF,TGTGCCAGCAGCGACTCCCTCTCCTACAATGAGCAGTTCTTC
TRBD1,.,TRBV5-1,TRBJ2-5,CASSLGGQGVETQYF,TGCGCCAGCAGCTTGGGAGGTCAGGGGGTTGAGACCCAGTACTTC
TRBD2,once,TRBV6-5,TRBJ2-7,CASRNPGLAYEQYF,TGTGCCAGCAGAAACCCGGGACTAGCGTACGAGCAGTACTTC
TRBD1,.,TRBV28,TRBJ1-6,CASSRQGFSPLHF,TGTGCCAGCAGTCGACAGGGGTTTTCACCCCTCCACTTT
.,once,TRBV3-1/TRBV3-2,TRBJ2-1,CASSQAGGASYNEQFF,TGTGCCAGCAGCCAAGCTGGGGGAGCTAGTTACAATGAGCAGTTCTTC
.,.,TRBV11-2,TRBJ2-5,CASSLDFTTQETQYF,TGTGCCAGCAGCTTAGATTTTACTACCCAAGAGACCCAGTACTTC
TRBD2,once,TRBV19,TRBJ2-1,CASMREGRREQFF,TGTGCCAGTATGAGGGAGGGACGGCGTGAGCAGTTCTTC
TRBD2,.,TRBV18,TRBJ2-7,CASSPDLAGSYEQYF,TGTGCCAGCTCACCAGACCTAGCGGGTTCCTACGAGCAGTACTTC
.,.,TRBV12-2,TRBJ1-5,CASRPGHHNQPQHF,TGTGCAAGTCGCCCTGGACACCATAATCAGCCCCAGCATTTT
TRBD2,.,TRBV7-3,TRBJ2-1,CASSSGLATYNEQFF,TGTGCCAGCAGCTCGGGACTAGCGACCTACAATGAGCAGTTCTTC
TRBD2,once,TRBV19,TRBJ2-1,CASTISLAGGDEQFF,TGTGCCAGTACTATCAGTCTAGCGGGAGGGGATGAGCAGTTCTTC
.,.,TRBV18,TRBJ2-1,CASSPPGLTNEQFF,TGTGCCAGCTCACCTCCGGGACTCACCAATGAGCAGTTCTTC
.,.,TRBV3-1/TRBV3-2,TRBJ2-6,CASSQPLKRHVLTF,TGTGCCAGCAGCCAGCCACTCAAGCGGCACGTCCTGACTTTC
TRBD2,few,TRBV7-8,TRBJ2-2,CASSQISGSSTGELFF,TGTGCCAGCAGCCAAATTAGCGGGAGTTCCACCGGGGAGCTGTTTTTT
.,once,TRBV15,TRBJ2-7,CATSRGRSYEQYF,TGTGCCACCAGCAGAGGCCGAAGTTACGAGCAGTACTTC
.,.,TRBV28,TRBJ2-1,CASTWGPGNEQFF,TGTGCCAGCACCTGGGGACCCGGAAATGAGCAGTTCTTC
.,.,TRBV29-1,TRBJ2-3,CSVADMGGGGWTDTQYF,TGCAGCGTTGCCGATATGGGAGGGGGCGGATGGACAGATACGCAGTATTTT
.,.,TRBV5-1,TRBJ2-1,CASSLGPEDEQFF,TGCGCCAGCAGCTTGGGCCCGGAAGATGAGCAGTTCTTC
.,.,TRBV21-1,TRBJ1-2,CASGGFYGYTF,TGTGCCAGCGGAGGTTTCTATGGCTACACCTTC
.,.,TRBV6-4,TRBJ2-2,CAGGEELFF,TGTGCCGGGGGTGAGGAGCTGTTTTTT
.,few,TRBV18,TRBJ2-5,CASSPARVETQYF,TGTGCCAGCTCACCGGCCAGGGTCGAGACCCAGTACTTC
TRBD2,.,TRBV27,TRBJ2-7,CASSSPTSGQAYEQYF,TGTGCCAGCAGTTCCCCGACTAGCGGGCAAGCCTACGAGCAGTACTTC
.,.,TRBV3-1/TRBV3-2,TRBJ2-2,CASSQDFPYYNTGELFF,TGTGCCAGCAGCCAAGATTTCCCTTACTATAACACCGGGGAGCTGTTTTTT
.,.,TRBV24-1,TRBJ1-1,CATSDSRRGNTEAFF,TGTGCCACCAGTGATTCCCGACGGGGGAACACTGAAGCTTTCTTT
.,.,TRBV28,TRBJ1-1,CASSREGVNTEAFF,TGTGCCAGCAGTCGCGAAGGAGTGAACACTGAAGCTTTCTTT
.,.,TRBV6-5,TRBJ2-7,CASSPRDGSPEQYF,TGTGCCAGCAGTCCCCGGGACGGGTCTCCCGAGCAGTACTTC
.,.,TRBV4-2,TRBJ2-7,CASSQVPESYEQYF,TGTGCCAGCAGCCAAGTTCCGGAATCCTACGAGCAGTACTTC
TRBD1,.,TRBV27,TRBJ1-3,CASSPLTGDSGNTIYF,TGTGCCAGCAGTCCACTGACAGGGGACTCTGGAAACACCATATATTTT
.,.,TRBV25-1,TRBJ2-7,CASRPGALNEQYF,TGTGCCAGCAGACCGGGGGCATTGAACGAGCAGTACTTC
.,.,TRBV9,TRBJ1-4,CASSVGMDSPEKLFF,TGTGCCAGCAGCGTAGGGATGGACAGCCCCGAAAAACTGTTTTTT
TRBD2,.,TRBV28,TRBJ2-3,CASSFWGGTDTQYF,TGTGCCAGCAGTTTCTGGGGGGGGACGGATACGCAGTATTTT
TRBD2,.,TRBV29-1,TRBJ2-1,CSVIPTSGSHEQFF,TGCAGCGTTATACCGACTAGCGGGAGCCATGAGCAGTTCTTC